The clone carrying this T cell receptor beta chain was found once. The sample is drawn from a study of PD-L1 blockade in urothelial cancer. In the study overall: In the patient group, about 85% of the roughly 30 were males with bladder-origin urothelial cancer.

Produced via immunoSEQ multiplex PCR; TCRdb's table is partial and in-frame only. The data hold about 110,000 clones, with around 90% observed a single time. This CDR3 has 14 residues. V gave up 5 bases and J gave up 4 bases, with 14 bases separating them. Germline CDR1 is SGHTA and CDR2 is FQGNSA. The time point: peripheral blood 6 weeks after treatment start. Each individual provided 1 to 8 samples (taken pretreatment and on-treatment). This sequence was found in a man aged 55 to 69 with urothelial cancer. Sequencing was performed on PBMCs, taken around atezolizumab (anti-PD-L1) treatment. V is TRBV7-2 and J is TRBJ1-2, with D perhaps matching TRBD1 (5 bases). CDR3: CASSPQMTVYGYTF. The CDR3 coding sequence is TGTGCCAGCAGCCCCCAAATGACAGTCTATGGCTACACCTTC.